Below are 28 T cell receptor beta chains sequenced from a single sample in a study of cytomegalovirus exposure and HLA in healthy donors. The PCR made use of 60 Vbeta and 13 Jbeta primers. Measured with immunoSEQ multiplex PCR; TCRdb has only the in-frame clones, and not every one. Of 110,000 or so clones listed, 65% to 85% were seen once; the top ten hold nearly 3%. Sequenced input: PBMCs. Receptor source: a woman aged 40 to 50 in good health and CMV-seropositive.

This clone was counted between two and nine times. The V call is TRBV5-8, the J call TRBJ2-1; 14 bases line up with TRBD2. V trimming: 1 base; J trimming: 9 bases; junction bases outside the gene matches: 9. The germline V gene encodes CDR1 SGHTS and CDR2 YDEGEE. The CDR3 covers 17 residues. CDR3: CASSLQPGLAGVSEQFF. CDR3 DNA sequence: TGTGCCAGCAGCTTGCAACCGGGACTAGCGGGAGTATCTGAGCAGTTCTTC.

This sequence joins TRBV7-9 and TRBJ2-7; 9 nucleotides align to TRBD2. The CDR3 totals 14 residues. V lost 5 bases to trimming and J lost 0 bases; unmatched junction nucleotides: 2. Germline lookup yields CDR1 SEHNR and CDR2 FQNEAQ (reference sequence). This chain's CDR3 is CASSVSGSSYEQYF. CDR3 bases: TGTGCCAGCAGCGTTAGCGGGAGCTCCTACGAGCAGTACTTC.

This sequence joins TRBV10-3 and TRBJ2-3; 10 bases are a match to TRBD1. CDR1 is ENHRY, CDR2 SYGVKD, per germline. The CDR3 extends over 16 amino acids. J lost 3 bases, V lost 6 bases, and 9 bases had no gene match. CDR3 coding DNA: TGTGCCATCAGCTTCTCGGGACAGGGGAGAACAGATACGCAGTATTTT. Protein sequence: CAISFSGQGRTDTQYF.

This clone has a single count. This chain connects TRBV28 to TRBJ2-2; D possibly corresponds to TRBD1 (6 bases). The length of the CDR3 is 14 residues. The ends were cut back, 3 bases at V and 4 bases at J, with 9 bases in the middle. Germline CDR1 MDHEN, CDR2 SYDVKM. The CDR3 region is CASSLDSRTGELFF. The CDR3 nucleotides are TGTGCCAGCAGTTTGGACAGCCGCACCGGGGAGCTGTTTTTT.

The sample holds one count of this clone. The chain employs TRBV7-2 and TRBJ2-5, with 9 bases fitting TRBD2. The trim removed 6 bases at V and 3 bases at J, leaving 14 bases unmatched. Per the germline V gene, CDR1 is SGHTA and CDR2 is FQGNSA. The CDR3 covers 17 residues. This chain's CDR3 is CASRKARVGGGEETQYF. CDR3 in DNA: TGTGCCAGCAGAAAAGCGCGGGTCGGCGGGGGGGAAGAGACCCAGTACTTC.

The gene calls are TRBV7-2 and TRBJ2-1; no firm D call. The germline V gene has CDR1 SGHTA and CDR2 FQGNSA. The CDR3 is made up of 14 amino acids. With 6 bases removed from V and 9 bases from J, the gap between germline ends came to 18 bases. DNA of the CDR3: TGTGCCAGCAGTCAAGTCCCTCGGGTGACTGAGCAGTTCTTC. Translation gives CASSQVPRVTEQFF.

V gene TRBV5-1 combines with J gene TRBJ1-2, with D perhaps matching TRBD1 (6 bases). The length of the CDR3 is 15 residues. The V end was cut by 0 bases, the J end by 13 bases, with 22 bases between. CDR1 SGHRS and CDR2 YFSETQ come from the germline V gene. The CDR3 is CASSLEGSDRRISTF. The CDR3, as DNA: TGCGCCAGCAGCTTGGAAGGCTCGGACAGACGAATCTCCACCTTC.

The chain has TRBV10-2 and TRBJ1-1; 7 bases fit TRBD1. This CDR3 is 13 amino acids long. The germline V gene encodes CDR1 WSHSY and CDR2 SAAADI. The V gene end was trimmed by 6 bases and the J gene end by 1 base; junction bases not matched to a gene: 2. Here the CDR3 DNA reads TGCGCCAGCAGGGGACAGCCGAACACTGAAGCTTTCTTT. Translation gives CASRGQPNTEAFF.

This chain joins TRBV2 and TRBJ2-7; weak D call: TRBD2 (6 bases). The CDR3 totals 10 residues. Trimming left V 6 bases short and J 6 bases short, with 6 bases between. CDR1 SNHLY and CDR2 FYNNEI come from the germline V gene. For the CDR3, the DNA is TGTGCCAGCAGGGGGGGCGAGCAGTACTTC. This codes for CASRGGEQYF.

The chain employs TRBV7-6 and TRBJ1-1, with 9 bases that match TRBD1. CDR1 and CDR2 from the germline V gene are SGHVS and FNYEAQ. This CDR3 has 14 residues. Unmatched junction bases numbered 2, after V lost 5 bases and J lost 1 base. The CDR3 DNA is TGTGCCAGCAGCAAGGGACAGGGGAACACTGAAGCTTTCTTT. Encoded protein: CASSKGQGNTEAFF.

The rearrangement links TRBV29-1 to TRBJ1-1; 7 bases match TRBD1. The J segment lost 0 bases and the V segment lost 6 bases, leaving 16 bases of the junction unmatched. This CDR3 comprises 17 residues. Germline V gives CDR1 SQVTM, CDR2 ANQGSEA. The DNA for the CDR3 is TGCAGCGTAGCCAAAAGACAGGGCGTTTCCATGAACACTGAAGCTTTCTTT. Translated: CSVAKRQGVSMNTEAFF.

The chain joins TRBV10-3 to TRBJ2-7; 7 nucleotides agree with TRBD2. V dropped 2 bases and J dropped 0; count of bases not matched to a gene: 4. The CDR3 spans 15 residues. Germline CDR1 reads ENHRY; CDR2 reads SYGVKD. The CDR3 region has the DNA TGTGCCATCAGTGAGGGGACTACCAGCTCCTACGAGCAGTACTTC. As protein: CAISEGTTSSYEQYF.

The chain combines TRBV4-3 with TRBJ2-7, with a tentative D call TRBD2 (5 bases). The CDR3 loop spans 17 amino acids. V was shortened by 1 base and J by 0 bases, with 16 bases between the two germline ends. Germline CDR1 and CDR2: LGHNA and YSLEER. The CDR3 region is CASSQGLPGSNSYEQYF. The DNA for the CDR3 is TGCGCCAGCAGCCAAGGGTTGCCGGGGAGTAACTCCTACGAGCAGTACTTC.

The CDR3 DNA follows: TGTGCCAGCAGACGGGACACCTATGGCTACACCTTC. This codes for CASRRDTYGYTF. The chain joins TRBV28 to TRBJ1-2; tentatively, D is TRBD1 (6 bases). Germline-derived CDR1 and CDR2 are MDHEN and SYDVKM. The CDR3 contains 12 residues. The V end lost 6 bases, the J end lost 4 bases, and 9 bases lay between the germline ends.

CDR3 sequence (DNA): TGCGCCAGCAGCAGCGGACAGGGGGAAAAACTGTTTTTT. Translated: CASSSGQGEKLFF. The chain carries TRBV5-1 and TRBJ1-4; 9 nucleotides agree with TRBD1. Looked up from germline, CDR1 is SGHRS and CDR2 is YFSETQ. The CDR3 covers 13 residues. Trimming cost V 4 bases and J 8 bases; bases outside gene matches: 3.

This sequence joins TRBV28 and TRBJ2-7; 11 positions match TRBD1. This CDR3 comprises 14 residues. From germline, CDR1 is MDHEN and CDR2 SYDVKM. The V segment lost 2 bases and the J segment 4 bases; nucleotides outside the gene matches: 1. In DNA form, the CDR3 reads TGTGCCAGCAGTTTAGGACAGGGGGCATACGAGCAGTACTTC. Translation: CASSLGQGAYEQYF.

The CDR3 nucleotides read TGTGCCAGCAGCTCCTTACAGGGGGCAGGGGATACGCAGTATTTT. This gives the protein CASSSLQGAGDTQYF. J is TRBJ2-3 and V is TRBV5-4, with 9 positions matching TRBD1. Losses at the gene ends were 3 bases for V and 6 bases for J; bases not matched to a gene: 8. In germline, CDR1 is SGHNT, CDR2 YYREEE (reference sequence). CDR3 length: 15 amino acids.

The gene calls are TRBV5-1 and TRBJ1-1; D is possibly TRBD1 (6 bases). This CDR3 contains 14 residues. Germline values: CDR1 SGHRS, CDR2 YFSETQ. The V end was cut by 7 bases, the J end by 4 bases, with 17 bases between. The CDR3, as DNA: TGCGCCAGCGGACGAGACGGACAGCCCACTGAAGCTTTCTTT. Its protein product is CASGRDGQPTEAFF.

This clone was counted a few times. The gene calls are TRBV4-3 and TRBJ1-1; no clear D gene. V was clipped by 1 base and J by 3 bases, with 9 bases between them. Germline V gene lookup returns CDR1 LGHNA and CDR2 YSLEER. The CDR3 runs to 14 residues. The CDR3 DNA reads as TGCGCCAGCAGCCAAGGTCTCTCTTACACTGAAGCTTTCTTT. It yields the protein CASSQGLSYTEAFF.

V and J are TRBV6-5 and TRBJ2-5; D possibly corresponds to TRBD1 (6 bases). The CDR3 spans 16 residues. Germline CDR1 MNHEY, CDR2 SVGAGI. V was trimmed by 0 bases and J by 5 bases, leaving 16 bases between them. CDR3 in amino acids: CASSYSLRGQGETQYF. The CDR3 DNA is TGTGCCAGCAGTTACTCGCTCAGGGGCCAGGGGGAGACCCAGTACTTC.

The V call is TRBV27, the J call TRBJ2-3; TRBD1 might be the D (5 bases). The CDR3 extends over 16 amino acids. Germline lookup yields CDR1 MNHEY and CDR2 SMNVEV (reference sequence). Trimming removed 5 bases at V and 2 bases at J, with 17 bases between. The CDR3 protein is CASSPKVQGITDTQYF. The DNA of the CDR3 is TGTGCCAGCAGTCCAAAAGTCCAGGGTATCACAGATACGCAGTATTTT.

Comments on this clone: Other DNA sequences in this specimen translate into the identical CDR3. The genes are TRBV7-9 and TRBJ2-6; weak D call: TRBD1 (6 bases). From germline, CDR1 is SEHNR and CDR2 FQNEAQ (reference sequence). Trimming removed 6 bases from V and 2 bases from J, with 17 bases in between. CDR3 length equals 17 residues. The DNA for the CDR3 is TGTGCCAGCAGTCGGGACAACCTTCGTCCTGGGGCCAACGTCCTGACTTTC. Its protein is CASSRDNLRPGANVLTF.

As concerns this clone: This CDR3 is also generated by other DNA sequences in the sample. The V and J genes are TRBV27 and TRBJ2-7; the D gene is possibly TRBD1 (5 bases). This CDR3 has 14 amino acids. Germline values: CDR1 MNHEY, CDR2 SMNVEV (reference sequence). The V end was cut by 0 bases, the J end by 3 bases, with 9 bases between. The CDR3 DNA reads TGTGCCAGCAGTTTATCTACCCAGGGCTACGAGCAGTACTTC. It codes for CASSLSTQGYEQYF.

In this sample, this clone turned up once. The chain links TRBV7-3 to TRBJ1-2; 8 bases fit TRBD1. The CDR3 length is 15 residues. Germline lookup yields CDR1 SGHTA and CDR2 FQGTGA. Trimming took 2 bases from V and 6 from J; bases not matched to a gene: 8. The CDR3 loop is CASSLEAGGADGYTF. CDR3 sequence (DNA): TGTGCCAGCAGCTTAGAGGCAGGGGGCGCAGATGGCTACACCTTC.

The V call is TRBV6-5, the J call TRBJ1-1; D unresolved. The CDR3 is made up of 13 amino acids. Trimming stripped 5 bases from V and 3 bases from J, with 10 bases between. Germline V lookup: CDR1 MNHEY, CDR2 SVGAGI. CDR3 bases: TGTGCCAGCAGTGAAGCCTTTCACACTGAAGCTTTCTTT. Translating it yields CASSEAFHTEAFF.

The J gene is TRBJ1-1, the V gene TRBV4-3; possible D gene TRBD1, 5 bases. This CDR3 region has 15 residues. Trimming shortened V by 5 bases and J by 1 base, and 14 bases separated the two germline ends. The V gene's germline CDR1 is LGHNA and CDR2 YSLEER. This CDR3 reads CASSSRRGANTEAFF. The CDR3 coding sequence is TGCGCCAGCAGCTCCCGAAGGGGTGCGAACACTGAAGCTTTCTTT.

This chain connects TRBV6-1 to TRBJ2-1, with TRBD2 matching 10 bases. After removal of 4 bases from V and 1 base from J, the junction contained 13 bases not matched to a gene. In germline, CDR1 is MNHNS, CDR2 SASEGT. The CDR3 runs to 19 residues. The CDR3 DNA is TGTGCCAGCAGTGGACTGTCCTCTAGCGGGGGTGAATCCTACAATGAGCAGTTCTTC. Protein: CASSGLSSSGGESYNEQFF.

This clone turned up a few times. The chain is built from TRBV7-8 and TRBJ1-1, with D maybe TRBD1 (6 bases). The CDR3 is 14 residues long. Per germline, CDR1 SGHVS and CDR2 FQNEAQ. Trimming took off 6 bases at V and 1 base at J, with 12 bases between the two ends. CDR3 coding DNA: TGTGCCAGCAGTGTACAGGGTGGGAACACTGAAGCTTTCTTT. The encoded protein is CASSVQGGNTEAFF.